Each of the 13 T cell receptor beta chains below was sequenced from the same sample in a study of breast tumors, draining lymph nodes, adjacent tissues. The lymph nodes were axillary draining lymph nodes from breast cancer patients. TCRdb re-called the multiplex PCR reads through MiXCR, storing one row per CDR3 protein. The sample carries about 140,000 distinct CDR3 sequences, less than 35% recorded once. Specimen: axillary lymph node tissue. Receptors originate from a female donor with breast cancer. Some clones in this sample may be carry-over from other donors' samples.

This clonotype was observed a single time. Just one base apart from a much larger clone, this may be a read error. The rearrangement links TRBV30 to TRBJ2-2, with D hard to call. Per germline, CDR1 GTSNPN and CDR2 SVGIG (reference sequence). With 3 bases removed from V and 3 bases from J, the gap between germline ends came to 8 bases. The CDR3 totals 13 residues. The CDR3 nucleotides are TGTGCCTGGAGCAGTATGGACACCGGGGAGCTGTTTTTT. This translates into CAWSSMDTGELFF.

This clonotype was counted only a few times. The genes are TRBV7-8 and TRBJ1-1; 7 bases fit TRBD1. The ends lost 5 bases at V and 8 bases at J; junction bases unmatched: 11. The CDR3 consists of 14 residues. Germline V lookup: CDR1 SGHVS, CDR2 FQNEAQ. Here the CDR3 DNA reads TGTGCCAGCAGCCCGACAGGGTTTCAACGGGAAGCTTTCTTT. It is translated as CASSPTGFQREAFF.

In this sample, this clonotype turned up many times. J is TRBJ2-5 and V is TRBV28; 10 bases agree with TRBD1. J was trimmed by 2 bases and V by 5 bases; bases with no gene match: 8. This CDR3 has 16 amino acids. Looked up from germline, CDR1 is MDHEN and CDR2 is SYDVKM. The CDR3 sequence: CASSPPGQGNQETQYF. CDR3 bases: TGTGCCAGCAGTCCGCCGGGACAGGGGAATCAAGAGACCCAGTACTTC. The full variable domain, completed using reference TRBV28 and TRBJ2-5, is DVKVTQSSRYLVKRTGEKVFLECVQDMDHENMFWYRQDPGLGLRLIYFSYDVKMKEKGDIPEGYSVSREKKERFSLILESASTNQTSMYLCASSPPGQGNQETQYFGPGTRLLVL.

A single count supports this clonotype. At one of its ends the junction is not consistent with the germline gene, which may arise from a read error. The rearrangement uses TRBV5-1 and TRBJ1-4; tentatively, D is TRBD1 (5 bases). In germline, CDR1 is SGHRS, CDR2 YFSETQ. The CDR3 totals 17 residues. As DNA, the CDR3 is TGCGCCAGCAGCTTGGGTGGGGCCCACACAACTAATGAAAAACTGTCTTTT. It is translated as CASSLGGAHTTNEKLSF.

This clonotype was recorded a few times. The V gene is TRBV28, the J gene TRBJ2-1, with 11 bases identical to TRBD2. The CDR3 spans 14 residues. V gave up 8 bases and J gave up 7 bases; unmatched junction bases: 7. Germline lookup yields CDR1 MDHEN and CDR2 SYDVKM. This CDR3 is CASHSGGDPNEQFF. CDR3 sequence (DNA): TGTGCCAGCCATAGCGGGGGGGATCCGAATGAGCAGTTCTTC.

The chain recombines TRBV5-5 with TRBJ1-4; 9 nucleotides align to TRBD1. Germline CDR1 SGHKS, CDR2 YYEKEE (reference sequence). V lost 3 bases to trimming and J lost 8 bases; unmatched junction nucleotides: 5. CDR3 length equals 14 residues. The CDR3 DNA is TGTGCCAGCAGCTCGGGACAGGGAGACGAAAAACTGTTTTTT. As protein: CASSSGQGDEKLFF.

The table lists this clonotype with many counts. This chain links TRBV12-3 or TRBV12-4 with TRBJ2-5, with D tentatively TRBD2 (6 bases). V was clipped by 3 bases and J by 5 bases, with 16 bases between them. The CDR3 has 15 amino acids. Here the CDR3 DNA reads TGTGCCAGCAGTTTCGTAGATCGGGGGAGGGAGACCCAGTACTTC. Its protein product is CASSFVDRGRETQYF.

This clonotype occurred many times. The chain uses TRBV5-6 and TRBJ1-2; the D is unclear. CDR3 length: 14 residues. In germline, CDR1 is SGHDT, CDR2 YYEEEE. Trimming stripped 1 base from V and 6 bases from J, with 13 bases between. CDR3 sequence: CASSLWSAADGYTF. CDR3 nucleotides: TGTGCCAGCAGCTTGTGGTCCGCCGCCGATGGCTACACCTTC.

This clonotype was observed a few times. The CDR3 protein is CASRQGGLYNEQFF. DNA of the CDR3: TGTGCCAGCAGGCAGGGGGGACTGTACAATGAGCAGTTCTTC. The chain is built from TRBV6-6 and TRBJ2-1; perhaps TRBD1 as D (7 bases). The CDR3 covers 14 residues. Trimming pared 6 bases from V and 4 bases from J, leaving 13 bases between. Per the germline V gene, CDR1 is MNHNY and CDR2 is SVGAGI (reference sequence).

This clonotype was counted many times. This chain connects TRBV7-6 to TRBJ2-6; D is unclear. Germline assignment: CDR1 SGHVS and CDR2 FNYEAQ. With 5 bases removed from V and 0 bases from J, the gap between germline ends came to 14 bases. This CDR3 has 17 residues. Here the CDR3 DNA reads TGTGCCAGCAGCCCCAGGCCATTCGTCTCTGGGGCCAACGTCCTGACTTTC. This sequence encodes CASSPRPFVSGANVLTF. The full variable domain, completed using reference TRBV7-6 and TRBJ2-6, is GAGVSQSPRYKVTKRGQDVALRCDPISGHVSLYWYRQALGQGPEFLTYFNYEAQQDKSGLPNDRFSAERPEGSISTLTIQRTEQRDSAMYRCASSPRPFVSGANVLTFGAGSRLTVL.

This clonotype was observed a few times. The chain's CDR3 is CASSLGSRTEAFF. The CDR3 region has the DNA TGTGCCAGCAGTTTGGGTAGTAGAACTGAAGCTTTCTTT. V is TRBV12-3 or TRBV12-4 and J is TRBJ1-1; D unclear. The V gene lost 3 bases and the J gene lost 5 bases, with 10 bases spanning the gap. The CDR3 is made up of 13 amino acids.

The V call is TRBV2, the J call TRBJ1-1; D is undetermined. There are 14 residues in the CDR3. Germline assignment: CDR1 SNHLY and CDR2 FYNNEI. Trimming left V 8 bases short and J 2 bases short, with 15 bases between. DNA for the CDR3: TGTGCCAGCGACTTAATTGTGGGAAACACTGAAGCTTTCTTT. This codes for CASDLIVGNTEAFF.

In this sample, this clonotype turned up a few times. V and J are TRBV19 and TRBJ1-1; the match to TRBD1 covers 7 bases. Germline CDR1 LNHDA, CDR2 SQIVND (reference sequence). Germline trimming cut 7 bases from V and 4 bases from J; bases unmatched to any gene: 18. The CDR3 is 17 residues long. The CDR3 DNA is TGTGCCAGTATCAAAATCAGACAGGGTGAGAGGAGCACTGAAGCTTTCTTT. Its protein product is CASIKIRQGERSTEAFF.